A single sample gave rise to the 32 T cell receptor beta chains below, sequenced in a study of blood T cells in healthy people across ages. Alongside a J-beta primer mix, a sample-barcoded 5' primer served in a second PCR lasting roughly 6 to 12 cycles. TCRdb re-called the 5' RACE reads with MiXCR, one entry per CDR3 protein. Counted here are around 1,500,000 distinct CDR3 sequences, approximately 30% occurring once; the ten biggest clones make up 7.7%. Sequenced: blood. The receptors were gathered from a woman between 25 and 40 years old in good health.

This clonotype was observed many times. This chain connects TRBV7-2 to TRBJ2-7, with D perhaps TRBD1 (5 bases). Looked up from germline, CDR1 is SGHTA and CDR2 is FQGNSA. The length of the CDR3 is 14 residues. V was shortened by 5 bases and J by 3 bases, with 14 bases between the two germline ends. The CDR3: CASSLGRTFYEQYF. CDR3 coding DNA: TGTGCCAGCAGCCTGGGGCGGACATTCTACGAGCAGTACTTC. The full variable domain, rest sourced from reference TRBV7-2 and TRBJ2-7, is GAGVSQSPSNKVTEKGKDVELRCDPISGHTALYWYRQSLGQGLEFLIYFQGNSAPDKSGLPSDRFSAERTGGSVSTLTIQRTQQEDSAVYLCASSLGRTFYEQYFGPGTRLTVT.

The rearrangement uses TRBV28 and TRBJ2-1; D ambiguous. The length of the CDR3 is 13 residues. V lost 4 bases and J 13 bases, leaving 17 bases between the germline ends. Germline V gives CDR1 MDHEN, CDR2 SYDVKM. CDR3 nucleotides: TGTGCCAGCAGTTCCGGACCCCTATGGACCCAGTTCTTC. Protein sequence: CASSSGPLWTQFF. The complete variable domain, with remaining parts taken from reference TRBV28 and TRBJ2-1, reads DVKVTQSSRYLVKRTGEKVFLECVQDMDHENMFWYRQDPGLGLRLIYFSYDVKMKEKGDIPEGYSVSREKKERFSLILESASTNQTSMYLCASSSGPLWTQFFGPGTRLTVL.

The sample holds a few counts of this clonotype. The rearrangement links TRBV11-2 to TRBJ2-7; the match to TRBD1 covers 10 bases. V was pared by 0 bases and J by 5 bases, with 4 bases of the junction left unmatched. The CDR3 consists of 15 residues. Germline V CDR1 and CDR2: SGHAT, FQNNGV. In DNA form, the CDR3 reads TGTGCCAGCAGCTTAGATCCTGGGACAGGGGACGAGCAGTACTTC. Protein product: CASSLDPGTGDEQYF.

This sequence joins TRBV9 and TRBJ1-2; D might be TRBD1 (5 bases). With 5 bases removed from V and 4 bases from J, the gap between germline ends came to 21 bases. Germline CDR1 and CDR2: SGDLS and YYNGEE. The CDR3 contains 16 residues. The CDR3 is CASSSRGGALSYGYTF. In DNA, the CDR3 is TGTGCCAGCAGTAGTAGGGGAGGAGCGTTGAGCTATGGCTACACCTTC. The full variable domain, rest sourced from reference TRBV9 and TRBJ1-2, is DSGVTQTPKHLITATGQRVTLRCSPRSGDLSVYWYQQSLDQGLQFLIQYYNGEERAKGNILERFSAQQFPDLHSELNLSSLELGDSALYFCASSSRGGALSYGYTFGSGTRLTVV.

The CDR3 spells CSASRSGRGGEQYF. The CDR3, as DNA: TGCAGTGCTAGCAGGAGCGGGAGGGGTGGTGAGCAGTACTTC. The V and J genes are TRBV20-1 and TRBJ2-4, with 10 bases identical to TRBD2. J gave up 13 bases and V 3 bases, and 12 bases lay outside the gene matches. CDR3 size: 14 residues. Germline V gives CDR1 DFQATT, CDR2 SNEGSKA (reference sequence).

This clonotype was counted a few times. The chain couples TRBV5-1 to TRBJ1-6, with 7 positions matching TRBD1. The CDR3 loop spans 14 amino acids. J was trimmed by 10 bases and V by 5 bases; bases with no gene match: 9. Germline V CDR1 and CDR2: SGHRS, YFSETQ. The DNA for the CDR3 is TGCGCCAGCAGTGCCAGGGGGGCGGGATCACCCCTCCACTTT. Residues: CASSARGAGSPLHF.

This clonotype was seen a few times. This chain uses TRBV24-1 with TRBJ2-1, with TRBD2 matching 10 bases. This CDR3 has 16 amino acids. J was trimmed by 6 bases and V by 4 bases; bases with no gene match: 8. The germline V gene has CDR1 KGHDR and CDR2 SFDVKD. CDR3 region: CATSDSRGLASNEQFF. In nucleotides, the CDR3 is TGTGCCACCAGTGACAGCCGGGGACTAGCGAGCAATGAGCAGTTCTTC.

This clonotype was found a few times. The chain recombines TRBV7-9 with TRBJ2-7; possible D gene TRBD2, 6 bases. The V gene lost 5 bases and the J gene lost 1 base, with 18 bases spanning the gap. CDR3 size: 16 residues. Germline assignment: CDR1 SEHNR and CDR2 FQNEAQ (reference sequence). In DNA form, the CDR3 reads TGTGCCAGCAGCCTGGGAAAAGGCGGGATTTCCTACGAGCAGTACTTC. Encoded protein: CASSLGKGGISYEQYF.

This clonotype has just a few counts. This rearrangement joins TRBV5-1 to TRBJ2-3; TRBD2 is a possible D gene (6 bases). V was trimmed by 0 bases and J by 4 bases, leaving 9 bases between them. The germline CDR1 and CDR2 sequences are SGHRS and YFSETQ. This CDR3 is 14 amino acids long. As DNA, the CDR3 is TGCGCCAGCAGCTTGGACCCTAGCGCAGATACGCAGTATTTT. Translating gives CASSLDPSADTQYF.

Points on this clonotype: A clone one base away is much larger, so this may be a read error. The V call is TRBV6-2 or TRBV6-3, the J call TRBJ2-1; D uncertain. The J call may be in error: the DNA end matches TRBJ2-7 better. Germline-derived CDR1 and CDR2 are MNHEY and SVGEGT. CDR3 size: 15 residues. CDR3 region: CASSTDFHSYNEQYF. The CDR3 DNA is TGTGCCAGCAGTACCGACTTCCACTCCTACAATGAGCAGTACTTC.

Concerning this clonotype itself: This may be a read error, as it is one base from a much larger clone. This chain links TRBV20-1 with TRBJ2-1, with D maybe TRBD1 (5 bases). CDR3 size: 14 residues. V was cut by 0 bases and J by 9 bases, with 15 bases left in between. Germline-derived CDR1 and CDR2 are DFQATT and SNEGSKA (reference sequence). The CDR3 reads CSARDPKGWSEQFF. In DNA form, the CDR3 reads TGCAGTGCTAGAGATCCAAAGGGGTGGAGTGAGCAGTTCTTC.

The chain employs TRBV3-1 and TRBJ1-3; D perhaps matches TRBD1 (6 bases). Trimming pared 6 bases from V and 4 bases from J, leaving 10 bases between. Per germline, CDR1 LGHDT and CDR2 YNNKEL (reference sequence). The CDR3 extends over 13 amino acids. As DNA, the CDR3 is TGTGCCAGCAGTGATGGACAGGGAAACACCATATATTTT. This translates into CASSDGQGNTIYF.

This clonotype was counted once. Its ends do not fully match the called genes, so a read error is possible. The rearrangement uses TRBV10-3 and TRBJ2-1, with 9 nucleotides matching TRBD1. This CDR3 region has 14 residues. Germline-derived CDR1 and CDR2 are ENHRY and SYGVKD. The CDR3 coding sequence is TGTGCCATCAGTGGCCGGGACAGGGACAAGGAGCAGTTCTTC. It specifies CAISGRDRDKEQFF.

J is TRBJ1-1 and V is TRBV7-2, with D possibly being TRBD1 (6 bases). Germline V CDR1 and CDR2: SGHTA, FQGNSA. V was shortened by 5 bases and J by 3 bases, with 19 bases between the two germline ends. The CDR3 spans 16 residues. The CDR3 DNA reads TGTGCCAGCAGCCCGCAGGGGTCCGAGGGGTACACTGAAGCTTTCTTT. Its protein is CASSPQGSEGYTEAFF.

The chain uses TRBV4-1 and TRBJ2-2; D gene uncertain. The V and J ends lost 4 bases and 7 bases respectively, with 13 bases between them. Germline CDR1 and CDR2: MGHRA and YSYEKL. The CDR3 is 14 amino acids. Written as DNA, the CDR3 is TGCGCCAGCAGCCCTGAAGGGCCCATCGGGGAGCTGTTTTTT. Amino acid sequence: CASSPEGPIGELFF.

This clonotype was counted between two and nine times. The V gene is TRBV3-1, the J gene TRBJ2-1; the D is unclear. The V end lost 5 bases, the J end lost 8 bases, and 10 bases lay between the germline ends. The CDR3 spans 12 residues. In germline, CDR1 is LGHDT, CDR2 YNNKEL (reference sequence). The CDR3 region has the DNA TGTGCCAGCAGCGCAATAAGAGATGAGCAGTTCTTC. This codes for CASSAIRDEQFF.

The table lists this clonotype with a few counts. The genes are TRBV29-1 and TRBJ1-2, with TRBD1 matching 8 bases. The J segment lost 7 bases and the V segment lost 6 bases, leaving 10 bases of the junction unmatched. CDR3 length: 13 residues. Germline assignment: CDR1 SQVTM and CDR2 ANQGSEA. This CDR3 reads CSVTETGGGGYTF. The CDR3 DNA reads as TGCAGCGTGACAGAAACAGGGGGTGGTGGCTACACCTTC.

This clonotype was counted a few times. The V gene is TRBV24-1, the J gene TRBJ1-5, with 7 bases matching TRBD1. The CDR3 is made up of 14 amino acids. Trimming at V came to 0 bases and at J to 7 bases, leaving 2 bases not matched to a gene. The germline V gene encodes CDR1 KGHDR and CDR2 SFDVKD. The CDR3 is CATSDLTGEQPQHF. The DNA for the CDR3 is TGTGCCACCAGTGATTTGACAGGGGAACAGCCCCAGCATTTT.

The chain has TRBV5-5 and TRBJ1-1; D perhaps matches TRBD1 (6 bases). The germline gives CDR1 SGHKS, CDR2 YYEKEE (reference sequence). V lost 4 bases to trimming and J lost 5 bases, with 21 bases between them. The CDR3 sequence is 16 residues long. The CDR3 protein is CASSRSWVGAGTEAFF. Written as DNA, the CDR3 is TGTGCCAGCAGCCGGAGCTGGGTGGGGGCAGGTACTGAAGCTTTCTTT.

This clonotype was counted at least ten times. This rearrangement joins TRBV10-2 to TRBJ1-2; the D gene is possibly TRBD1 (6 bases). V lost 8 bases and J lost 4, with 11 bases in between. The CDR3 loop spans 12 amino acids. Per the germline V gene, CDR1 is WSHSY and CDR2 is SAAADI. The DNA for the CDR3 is TGCGCCAGCGGATTAGGGGGCTATGGCTACACCTTC. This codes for CASGLGGYGYTF.

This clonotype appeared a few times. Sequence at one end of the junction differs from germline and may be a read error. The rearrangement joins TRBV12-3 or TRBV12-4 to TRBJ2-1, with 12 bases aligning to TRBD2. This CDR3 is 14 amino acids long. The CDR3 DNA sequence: TGTGTCAGCAAACTAGCGGGGGGCAGCCATGAGCAGTTCTTC. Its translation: CVSKLAGGSHEQFF.

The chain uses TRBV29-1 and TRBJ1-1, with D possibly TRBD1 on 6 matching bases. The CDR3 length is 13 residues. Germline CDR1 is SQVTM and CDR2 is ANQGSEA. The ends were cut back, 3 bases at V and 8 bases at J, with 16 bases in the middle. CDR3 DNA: TGCAGCGTTGATAAGGGGGGCTCAGTCGAAGCTTTCTTT. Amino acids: CSVDKGGSVEAFF.

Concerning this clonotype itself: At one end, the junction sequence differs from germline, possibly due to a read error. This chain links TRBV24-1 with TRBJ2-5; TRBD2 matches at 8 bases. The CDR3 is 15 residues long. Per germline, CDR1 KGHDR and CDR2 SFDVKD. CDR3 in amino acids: CATSDGRAGQATQYF. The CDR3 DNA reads TGTGCCACCAGTGACGGGAGGGCCGGGCAAGCGACCCAGTACTTC.

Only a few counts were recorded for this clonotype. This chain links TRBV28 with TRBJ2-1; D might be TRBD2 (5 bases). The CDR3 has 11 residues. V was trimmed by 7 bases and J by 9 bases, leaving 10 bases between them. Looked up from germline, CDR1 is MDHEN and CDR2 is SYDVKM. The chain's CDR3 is CASKFRGEQFF. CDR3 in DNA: TGTGCCAGCAAATTCCGGGGTGAGCAGTTCTTC. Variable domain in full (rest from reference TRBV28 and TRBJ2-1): DVKVTQSSRYLVKRTGEKVFLECVQDMDHENMFWYRQDPGLGLRLIYFSYDVKMKEKGDIPEGYSVSREKKERFSLILESASTNQTSMYLCASKFRGEQFFGPGTRLTVL.

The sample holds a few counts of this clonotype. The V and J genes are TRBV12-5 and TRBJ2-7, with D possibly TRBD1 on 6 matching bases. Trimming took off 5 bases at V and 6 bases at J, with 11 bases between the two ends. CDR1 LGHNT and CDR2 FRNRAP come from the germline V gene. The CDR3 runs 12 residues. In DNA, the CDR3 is TGTGCTAGTGGTATCGCACAGGGCGAGCAGTACTTC. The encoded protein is CASGIAQGEQYF.

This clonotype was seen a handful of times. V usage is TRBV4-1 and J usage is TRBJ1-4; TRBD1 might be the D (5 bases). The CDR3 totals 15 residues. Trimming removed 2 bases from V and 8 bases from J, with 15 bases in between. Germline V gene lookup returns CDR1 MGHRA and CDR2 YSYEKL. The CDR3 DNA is TGCGCCAGCAGCCAAATATGGGGGTCCGACGAAAAACTGTTTTTT. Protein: CASSQIWGSDEKLFF.

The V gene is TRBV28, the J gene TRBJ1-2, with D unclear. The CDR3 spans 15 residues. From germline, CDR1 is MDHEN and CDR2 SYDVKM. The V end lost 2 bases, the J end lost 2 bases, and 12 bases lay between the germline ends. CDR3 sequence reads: CASSLGLASNYGYTF. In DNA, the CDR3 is TGTGCCAGCAGTTTAGGGTTGGCCAGCAACTATGGCTACACCTTC.

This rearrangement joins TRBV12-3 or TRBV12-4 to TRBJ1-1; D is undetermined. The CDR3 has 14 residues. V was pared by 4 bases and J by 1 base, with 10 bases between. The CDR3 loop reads CASSSEVGNTEAFF. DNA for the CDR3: TGTGCCAGCAGTTCCGAAGTCGGGAACACTGAAGCTTTCTTT.

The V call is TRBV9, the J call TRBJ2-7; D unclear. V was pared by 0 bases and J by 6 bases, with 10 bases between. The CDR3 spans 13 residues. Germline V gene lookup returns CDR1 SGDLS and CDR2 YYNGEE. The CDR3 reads CASSVVSQSEQYF. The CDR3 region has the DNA TGTGCCAGCAGCGTAGTTAGCCAATCCGAGCAGTACTTC. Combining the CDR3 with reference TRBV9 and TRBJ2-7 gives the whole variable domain DSGVTQTPKHLITATGQRVTLRCSPRSGDLSVYWYQQSLDQGLQFLIQYYNGEERAKGNILERFSAQQFPDLHSELNLSSLELGDSALYFCASSVVSQSEQYFGPGTRLTVT.

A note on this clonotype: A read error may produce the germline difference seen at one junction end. The CDR3 protein is CVSSWTGLQETQYF. CDR3 bases: TGTGTCAGCAGCTGGACAGGACTGCAAGAGACCCAGTACTTC. The rearrangement joins TRBV7-9 to TRBJ2-5; 7 positions agree with TRBD1. The CDR3 length is 14 residues. From germline, CDR1 is SEHNR and CDR2 FQNEAQ (reference sequence).

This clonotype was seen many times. CDR3 bases: TGTGCCAGCATCCCGGCGCACAGGGAAGGCAATGAGCAGTTCTTC. Protein: CASIPAHREGNEQFF. The chain joins TRBV28 to TRBJ2-1, with D perhaps TRBD1 (6 bases). The CDR3 is made up of 15 amino acids. Per the germline V gene, CDR1 is MDHEN and CDR2 is SYDVKM. With 7 bases removed from V and 6 bases from J, the gap between germline ends came to 19 bases. The full variable domain, with the rest looked up from reference TRBV28 and TRBJ2-1, is DVKVTQSSRYLVKRTGEKVFLECVQDMDHENMFWYRQDPGLGLRLIYFSYDVKMKEKGDIPEGYSVSREKKERFSLILESASTNQTSMYLCASIPAHREGNEQFFGPGTRLTVL.

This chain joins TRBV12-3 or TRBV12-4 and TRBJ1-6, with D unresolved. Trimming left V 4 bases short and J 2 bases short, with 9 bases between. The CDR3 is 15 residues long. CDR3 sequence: CASSWQPPYNSPLHF. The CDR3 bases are TGTGCCAGCAGTTGGCAGCCACCCTATAATTCACCCCTCCACTTT.